These 29 T cell receptor beta chains were all obtained from the same sample, sequenced in a study of radiation and T cells in renal cell carcinoma. Time point given: blood 4 weeks post-SBRT, at nephrectomy. As for treatment: 15 Gy SBRT to primary tumor, nephrectomy 4 weeks later. Repertoires were generated with immunoSEQ multiplex PCR, while TCRdb's copy carries only in-frame clones and drops some. Of fewer than 80,000 clones in the sample, around four fifths were seen once. This specimen was blood, taken from a patient whose treatment included radiotherapy and nephrectomy. These receptor sequences come from an older woman with renal cell carcinoma.

This sequence joins TRBV4-2 and TRBJ2-1; tentative D call: TRBD2 (5 bases). The CDR3 extends over 15 amino acids. CDR1 LGHNA and CDR2 YNFKEQ come from the germline V gene. The V end lost 6 bases, the J end lost 0 bases, and 12 bases lay between the germline ends. The CDR3 spells CASRSEASSYNEQFF. CDR3 nucleotide sequence: TGTGCCAGCAGGTCGGAGGCCAGCTCCTACAATGAGCAGTTCTTC.

V gene TRBV27 combines with J gene TRBJ2-7; 7 bases fit TRBD2. Germline trimming cut 5 bases from V and 3 bases from J; bases unmatched to any gene: 7. This CDR3 has 14 amino acids. The germline CDR1 and CDR2 sequences are MNHEY and SMNVEV (reference sequence). The CDR3 region is CASSRAGMGYEQYF. The CDR3 DNA reads as TGTGCCAGCAGTCGAGCGGGGATGGGCTACGAGCAGTACTTC.

The J gene is TRBJ1-2, the V gene TRBV4-1, with TRBD1 as a possible D gene (6 bases). The CDR3 has 15 residues. Germline loops: CDR1 MGHRA, CDR2 YSYEKL. V lost 0 bases to trimming and J lost 2 bases, with 10 bases between them. The CDR3: CASSQEGGSNYGYTF. In DNA, the CDR3 is TGCGCCAGCAGCCAAGAGGGGGGCTCGAACTATGGCTACACCTTC.

DNA of the CDR3: TGTGCCAGTAGCACCACGACAGGGGGGGTAGCCGGGGAGCTGTTTTTT. This translates into CASSTTTGGVAGELFF. This chain links TRBV19 with TRBJ2-2; 9 nucleotides agree with TRBD1. The CDR3 runs to 16 residues. Germline V gene data show CDR1 as LNHDA and CDR2 as SQIVND (reference sequence). Germline trimming cut 6 bases from V and 6 bases from J; bases unmatched to any gene: 11.

This rearrangement joins TRBV7-9 to TRBJ2-7, with D possibly TRBD1 on 6 matching bases. Germline loops: CDR1 SEHNR, CDR2 FQNEAQ (reference sequence). The CDR3 loop spans 16 amino acids. The V end was cut by 1 base, the J end by 3 bases, with 16 bases between. The DNA for the CDR3 is TGTGCCAGCAGCTTAGACAGGGACAAGAGGGTCTACGAGCAGTACTTC. Protein: CASSLDRDKRVYEQYF. The entire variable domain, with the rest obtained from reference TRBV7-9 and TRBJ2-7, is as follows: DTGVSQNPRHKITKRGQNVTFRCDPISEHNRLYWYRQTLGQGPEFLTYFQNEAQLEKSRLLSDRFSAERPKGSFSTLEIQRTEQGDSAMYLCASSLDRDKRVYEQYFGPGTRLTVT.

The gene calls are TRBV9 and TRBJ2-3; 10 nucleotides align to TRBD2. This CDR3 is 16 amino acids long. Per germline, CDR1 SGDLS and CDR2 YYNGEE. V lost 3 bases to trimming and J lost 1 base; unmatched junction nucleotides: 5. The CDR3 DNA follows: TGTGCCAGCAGCGAAATAGCGGGGGGAGGCACAGATACGCAGTATTTT. This sequence encodes CASSEIAGGGTDTQYF.

This rearrangement joins TRBV18 to TRBJ1-5; D unresolved. V dropped 4 bases and J dropped 0 bases, with 4 bases sitting between them. The CDR3 extends over 13 amino acids. In germline, CDR1 is KGHSH, CDR2 LQKENI. CDR3 DNA sequence: TGTGCCAGCTCACAAGGTAGCAATCAGCCCCAGCATTTT. Amino acids: CASSQGSNQPQHF.

The gene calls are TRBV2 and TRBJ1-4; maybe TRBD1 (6 bases). The CDR3 runs 14 residues. Between the trimmed V and J ends, which lost 6 bases and 0 bases, there was a span of 8 bases. Germline V gives CDR1 SNHLY, CDR2 FYNNEI. The CDR3 DNA sequence: TGTGCCAGCAGGGGGGACACAACTAATGAAAAACTGTTTTTT. Protein: CASRGDTTNEKLFF.

With respect to this clone: This specimen includes other DNA sequences encoding the same CDR3. V is TRBV4-1 and J is TRBJ1-6; 7 nucleotides agree with TRBD1. There are 16 residues in the CDR3. V shed 3 bases and J 8 bases; nucleotides not matched to a gene: 10. Looked up from germline, CDR1 is MGHRA and CDR2 is YSYEKL. CDR3 sequence (DNA): TGCGCCAGCAGCCATCGGACAGGTCTTTCGGATTCACCCCTCCACTTT. Amino acid sequence: CASSHRTGLSDSPLHF.

The gene calls are TRBV7-2 and TRBJ1-2; D not resolved. The germline gives CDR1 SGHTA, CDR2 FQGNSA. The CDR3 is made up of 12 amino acids. V dropped 1 base and J dropped 11 bases, with 11 bases sitting between them. The CDR3 reads CASSLGQGRYTF. CDR3 nucleotide sequence: TGTGCCAGCAGCTTAGGACAAGGGCGGTACACCTTC.

The J gene is TRBJ2-5, the V gene TRBV7-3; possibly TRBD1 or TRBD2 for D (5 bases each). Germline CDR1 reads SGHTA; CDR2 reads FQGTGA. The CDR3 sequence is 14 residues long. V shed 5 bases and J shed 4 bases, with 14 bases lying between them. The CDR3 sequence: CASSVRPGPETQYF. CDR3 DNA sequence: TGTGCCAGCAGCGTACGTCCGGGGCCAGAGACCCAGTACTTC.

The gene calls are TRBV2 and TRBJ2-1; D gene uncertain. The CDR3 consists of 14 residues. Trimming shortened V by 4 bases and J by 0 bases, and 7 bases separated the two germline ends. Germline CDR1 is SNHLY and CDR2 is FYNNEI. The CDR3 region has the DNA TGTGCCAGCAGTGCGGGTAGCTCCTACAATGAGCAGTTCTTC. It encodes CASSAGSSYNEQFF.

The count of this clone is one. This rearrangement joins TRBV4-3 to TRBJ1-2; D ambiguous. This CDR3 has 13 residues. Trimming stripped 0 bases from V and 4 bases from J, with 6 bases between. CDR1 and CDR2 from the germline V gene are LGHNA and YSLEER. The CDR3 DNA reads TGCGCCAGCAGCCAAGACAGCCTCTATGGCTACACCTTC. Its protein product is CASSQDSLYGYTF.

This clone was seen only a few times. The rearrangement links TRBV18 to TRBJ1-3, with 7 nucleotides matching TRBD1. From germline, CDR1 is KGHSH and CDR2 LQKENI. The CDR3 sequence is 16 residues long. The V gene end was trimmed by 3 bases and the J gene end by 0 bases; junction bases not matched to a gene: 5. CDR3 in DNA: TGTGCCAGCTCACCGGGGACAGTTAACTCTGGAAACACCATATATTTT. This codes for CASSPGTVNSGNTIYF.

This chain uses TRBV7-9 with TRBJ2-6, with 7 bases aligning to TRBD1. This CDR3 spans 18 amino acids. V was clipped by 1 base and J by 0 bases; unmatched bases: 6. Germline CDR1 reads SEHNR; CDR2 reads FQNEAQ (reference sequence). Here the CDR3 DNA reads TGTGCCAGCAGCTTAGTGTGGGACAGTTTCTCTGGGGCCAACGTCCTGACTTTC. Translating it yields CASSLVWDSFSGANVLTF.

The CDR3 reads CASSLRDEQFF. The CDR3 nucleotides read TGTGCCAGCAGCTTGCGCGATGAGCAGTTCTTC. This rearrangement joins TRBV5-4 to TRBJ2-1; D is unclear. The length of the CDR3 is 11 residues. V was shortened by 1 base and J by 8 bases, with 4 bases between the two germline ends. CDR1 SGHNT and CDR2 YYREEE come from the germline V gene (reference sequence).

This clone was seen just once. The V call is TRBV5-5, the J call TRBJ2-5; D could derive from TRBD1 or TRBD2 (5 bases each). Germline assignment: CDR1 SGHKS and CDR2 YYEKEE (reference sequence). This CDR3 region has 14 residues. Trimming shortened V by 4 bases and J by 5 bases, and 15 bases separated the two germline ends. The CDR3 protein is CASSTAPWGETQYF. CDR3 nucleotides: TGTGCCAGCAGCACAGCTCCCTGGGGGGAGACCCAGTACTTC.

The chain recombines TRBV19 with TRBJ2-5; no clear D. Trimming shortened V by 3 bases and J by 7 bases, and 15 bases separated the two germline ends. The CDR3 spans 14 residues. Germline CDR1 is LNHDA and CDR2 is SQIVND (reference sequence). CDR3 in DNA: TGTGCCAGTAGTATGAAGGGCACTTTAGGGACCCAGTACTTC. Translated, it gives CASSMKGTLGTQYF.

The genes are TRBV18 and TRBJ1-4, with TRBD1 as a possible D gene (6 bases). CDR1 and CDR2 (germline): KGHSH, LQKENI. CDR3 size: 13 residues. V lost 2 bases and J 8 bases, leaving 9 bases between the germline ends. CDR3: CASSPGGDEKLFF. The CDR3 nucleotides read TGTGCCAGCTCACCAGGGGGCGACGAAAAACTGTTTTTT. Full variable domain (rest looked up from reference TRBV18 and TRBJ1-4): NAGVMQNPRHLVRRRGQEARLRCSPMKGHSHVYWYRQLPEEGLKFMVYLQKENIIDESGMPKERFSAEFPKEGPSILRIQQVVRGDSAAYFCASSPGGDEKLFFGSGTQLSVL.

Only a few counts were recorded for this clone. The chain employs TRBV11-2 and TRBJ2-7, with 8 bases identical to TRBD1. CDR1 and CDR2 from the germline V gene are SGHAT and FQNNGV. The CDR3 totals 15 residues. J gave up 5 bases and V 5 bases, and 11 bases lay outside the gene matches. The CDR3 loop is CASSTRQGISNEQYF. The CDR3 nucleotides are TGTGCCAGCAGCACGCGACAGGGGATCAGCAACGAGCAGTACTTC.

This chain connects TRBV19 to TRBJ1-1; D uncertain. V lost 7 bases, J lost 0 bases, and 9 bases lay in between. The V gene's germline CDR1 is LNHDA and CDR2 SQIVND (reference sequence). The CDR3 has 13 residues. CDR3 amino acids: CASTMSLNTEAFF. The CDR3 DNA reads TGTGCCAGTACTATGAGTCTGAACACTGAAGCTTTCTTT.

The V and J genes are TRBV2 and TRBJ1-2; 7 nucleotides agree with TRBD1. J lost 5 bases, V lost 7 bases, and 13 bases had no gene match. This CDR3 is 15 amino acids long. Germline values: CDR1 SNHLY, CDR2 FYNNEI. The CDR3 region is CASTNRRGREYGYTF. CDR3 coding DNA: TGTGCCAGCACCAATAGGAGGGGGCGCGAGTATGGCTACACCTTC.

V and J are TRBV5-1 and TRBJ1-4; unclear D gene. Germline V gives CDR1 SGHRS, CDR2 YFSETQ. The CDR3 loop spans 13 amino acids. Trimming cost V 4 bases and J 0 bases, with 4 bases left between them. CDR3 nucleotides: TGCGCCAGCAGCCCGTCAACTAATGAAAAACTGTTTTTT. Its protein is CASSPSTNEKLFF.

This clone appeared once. The chain employs TRBV5-1 and TRBJ2-7; 9 bases map to TRBD2. V dropped 2 bases and J dropped 2; count of bases not matched to a gene: 5. The germline V gene encodes CDR1 SGHRS and CDR2 YFSETQ. The CDR3 extends over 15 amino acids. CDR3 amino acids: CASSFEAGGTYEQYF. CDR3 DNA: TGCGCCAGCAGCTTCGAAGCGGGGGGAACCTACGAGCAGTACTTC.

The CDR3 region is CAISRQGQQPQHF. The CDR3 coding sequence is TGTGCCATCTCTCGACAGGGACAGCAGCCCCAGCATTTT. V usage is TRBV19 and J usage is TRBJ1-5; 7 nucleotides agree with TRBD1. Per the germline V gene, CDR1 is LNHDA and CDR2 is SQIVND (reference sequence). CDR3 length: 13 residues. With 10 bases clipped from V and 7 bases from J, the junction kept 10 bases outside the gene matches.

The gene calls are TRBV28 and TRBJ1-2; D perhaps matches TRBD1 (6 bases). The CDR3 is made up of 12 amino acids. The germline V gene has CDR1 MDHEN and CDR2 SYDVKM. Trimming left V 7 bases short and J 6 bases short, with 12 bases between. The CDR3 DNA is TGTGCCAGCACAGACAGGCTACATGGCTACACCTTC. It yields the protein CASTDRLHGYTF.

The chain has TRBV15 and TRBJ2-5; maybe TRBD2 (5 bases). Trimming took 3 bases from V and 5 from J, leaving 10 bases between them. Germline CDR1 LNHNV, CDR2 YYDKDF (reference sequence). The CDR3 totals 13 residues. The CDR3, as DNA: TGTGCCACCAGCAGGGACTTATCGGAGACCCAGTACTTC. It specifies CATSRDLSETQYF.

This clone appeared once. V usage is TRBV7-2 and J usage is TRBJ2-7; D call uncertain. In germline, CDR1 is SGHTA, CDR2 FQGNSA. V shed 6 bases and J shed 2 bases, with 17 bases lying between them. The CDR3 runs to 15 residues. This CDR3 reads CASSRAFVGAYEQYF. The CDR3 DNA follows: TGTGCCAGCAGTCGGGCATTCGTCGGAGCCTACGAGCAGTACTTC.

This chain uses TRBV28 with TRBJ2-1; D might be TRBD1 (7 bases). Trimming removed 3 bases at V and 5 bases at J, with 17 bases between. Germline V CDR1 and CDR2: MDHEN, SYDVKM. The CDR3 has 16 amino acids. Here the CDR3 reads CASSFWSGGYDNEQFF. CDR3 sequence (DNA): TGTGCCAGCAGTTTTTGGTCAGGGGGGTATGACAATGAGCAGTTCTTC.